One TCR beta chain is described in this entry. Its antigen remains unknown. TCR alpha and beta CDR3 regions were amplified from RNA using iRepertoire nested multiplex PCR. Tissue mRNA or PBMC total RNA, about 90-400 ng, went into one-step reverse transcription and amplification. TCRdb independently ran MiXCR on the multiplex PCR reads; one entry per CDR3 protein. Of roughly 130,000 distinct CDR3 sequences listed, about 25% were seen once; the top ten hold about a quarter. The sample belongs to a study of glioma-infiltrating T cells. Study findings and constraints: Gliomas, especially low-grade, showed above-expected tissue-blood divergence; non-neoplastic patients showed below. CDR3 overlap between tissue and blood was very small.

The germline CDR1 and CDR2 sequences are SGHRS and YFSETQ. After removal of 4 bases from V and 0 bases from J, the junction contained 10 bases not matched to a gene. This CDR3 has 17 amino acids. The sample was glioma tissue, nonneoplastic brain tissue, or PBMCs (not recorded which). The receptor was derived from a human donor with low-grade glioma or glioblastoma, undergoing nonglioma brain surgery, or in good health (not recorded which). This rearrangement joins TRBV5-1 to TRBJ2-3, with TRBD2 matching 8 bases. For the CDR3, the DNA is TGCGCCAGCAGCACGATAGAGGTAGCGGGGAGCACAGATACGCAGTATTTT. This translates into CASSTIEVAGSTDTQYF.